The sample holds a few counts of the clone carrying this T cell receptor (beta chain). Its antigen is still unknown. The entry originates in a study of response to subunit inactivated influenza vaccine. Study observations and caveats: Authors suggested few new T cells are recruited by each seasonal influenza vaccination.

This CDR3 has 15 residues. Germline-derived CDR1 and CDR2 are SQVTM and ANQGSEA. The germline V and J ends were trimmed by 7 bases and 0 bases, with 13 bases remaining between them. TCRdb recomputed calls from the RT-PCR reads with MiXCR, one row per CDR3 protein. The sample lists hundreds of thousands of distinct CDR3 sequences; around 20% were seen once. The source of this sequence is a man aged 50 to 60 who received an inactivated influenza vaccine. The chain employs TRBV29-1 and TRBJ2-6; D is perhaps TRBD1 or TRBD2 (5 bases each). Sequencing used PBMCs from blood, obtained around 5 days after vaccination. The CDR3 region is CSAGTGSSGANVLTF. CDR3 coding DNA: TGCAGCGCCGGGACGGGAAGCTCTGGGGCCAACGTCCTGACTTTC.